This TCR beta chain was sequenced for a study of T cells in Graves' hyperthyroidism and ophthalmopathy. There were TCR beta CDR3 regions amplified from RNA transcripts. RT-PCR in the first round (using the HTBI primer set) targeted the TCR CDR3. TCRdb analysed the multiplex PCR reads with MiXCR anew, one entry per CDR3 protein. The sample lists under 400,000 distinct CDR3 sequences, roughly 15% occurring once. The J segment lost 6 bases and the V segment lost 0 bases, leaving 12 bases of the junction unmatched. CDR1 is LGHDT and CDR2 is YNNKEL in the germline V gene (reference sequence). The CDR3 spans 19 residues. At least 3 on the Clinical Activity Score was recorded for ophthalmopathy patients, who also had NOSPECS grade at least 4 and duration under 3 months. Uncontrolled infection, other autoimmune disease, pregnancy or lactation disqualified patients from enrolment.

The TCR comes from a woman aged 55-75 years with Graves' ophthalmopathy. The chain has TRBV3-1 and TRBJ2-2; 11 bases are a match to TRBD2. The sequenced material came from blood. The CDR3 DNA is TGTGCCAGCAGCCAAGATTGGGGTAGCGGGAGGGGTAAATCCGGGGAGCTGTTTTTT. Residues: CASSQDWGSGRGKSGELFF.